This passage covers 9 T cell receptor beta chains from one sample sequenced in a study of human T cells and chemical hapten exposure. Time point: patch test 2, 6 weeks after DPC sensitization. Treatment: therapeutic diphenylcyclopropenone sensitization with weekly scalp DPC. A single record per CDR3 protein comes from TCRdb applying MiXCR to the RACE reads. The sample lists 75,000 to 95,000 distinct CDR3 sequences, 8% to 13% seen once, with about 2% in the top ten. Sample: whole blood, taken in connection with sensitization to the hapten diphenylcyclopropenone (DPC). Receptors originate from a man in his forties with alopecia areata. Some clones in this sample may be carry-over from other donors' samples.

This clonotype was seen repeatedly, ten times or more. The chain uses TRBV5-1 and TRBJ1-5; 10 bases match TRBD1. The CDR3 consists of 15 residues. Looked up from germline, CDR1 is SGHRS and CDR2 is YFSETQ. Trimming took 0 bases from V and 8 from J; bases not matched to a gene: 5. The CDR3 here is CASSLAGQGEEPQHF. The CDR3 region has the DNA TGCGCCAGCAGCTTGGCCGGACAGGGGGAGGAGCCCCAGCATTTT.

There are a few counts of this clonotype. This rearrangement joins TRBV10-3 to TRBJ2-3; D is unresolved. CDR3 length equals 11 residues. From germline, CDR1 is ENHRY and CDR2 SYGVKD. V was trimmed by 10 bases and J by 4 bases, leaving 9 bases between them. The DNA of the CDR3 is TGTGCCAGCAATGGTGCAGATACGCAGTATTTT. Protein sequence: CASNGADTQYF.

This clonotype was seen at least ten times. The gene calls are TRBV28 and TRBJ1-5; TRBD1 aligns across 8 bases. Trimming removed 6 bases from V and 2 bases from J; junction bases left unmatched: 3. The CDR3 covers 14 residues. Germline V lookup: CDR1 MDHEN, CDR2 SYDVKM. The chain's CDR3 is CASRMGQGNQPQHF. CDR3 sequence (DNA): TGTGCCAGCAGAATGGGACAGGGCAATCAGCCCCAGCATTTT.

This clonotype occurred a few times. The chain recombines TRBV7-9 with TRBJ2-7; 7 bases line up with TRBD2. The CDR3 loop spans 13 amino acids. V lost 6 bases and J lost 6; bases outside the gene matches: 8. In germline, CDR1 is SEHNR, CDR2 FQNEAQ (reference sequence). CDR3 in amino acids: CASSRDWGGEQYF. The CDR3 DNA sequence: TGTGCCAGCAGTCGTGATTGGGGGGGCGAGCAGTACTTC.

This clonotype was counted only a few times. The CDR3 nucleotides are TGCAGTGCTAGAGGGACTAGCGGATTATACGAGCAGTACTTC. This translates into CSARGTSGLYEQYF. The V and J genes are TRBV20-1 and TRBJ2-7; 10 bases are a match to TRBD2. Losses at the gene ends were 1 base for V and 4 bases for J; bases not matched to a gene: 4. CDR1 and CDR2 (germline): DFQATT, SNEGSKA (reference sequence). The CDR3 extends over 14 amino acids.

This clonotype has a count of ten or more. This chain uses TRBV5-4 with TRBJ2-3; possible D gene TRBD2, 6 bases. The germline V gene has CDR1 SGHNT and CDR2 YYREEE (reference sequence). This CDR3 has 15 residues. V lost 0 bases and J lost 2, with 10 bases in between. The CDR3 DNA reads TGTGCCAGCAGCTTGGGAGCGGGTATCACAGATACGCAGTATTTT. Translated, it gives CASSLGAGITDTQYF.

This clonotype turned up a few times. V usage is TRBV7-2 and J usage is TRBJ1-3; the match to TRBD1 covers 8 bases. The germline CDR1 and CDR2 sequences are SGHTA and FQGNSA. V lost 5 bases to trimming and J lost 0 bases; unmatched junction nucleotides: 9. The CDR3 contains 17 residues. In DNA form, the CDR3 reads TGTGCCAGCAGCACATACGAAACAGGGGGCTCTGGAAACACCATATATTTT. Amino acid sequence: CASSTYETGGSGNTIYF.

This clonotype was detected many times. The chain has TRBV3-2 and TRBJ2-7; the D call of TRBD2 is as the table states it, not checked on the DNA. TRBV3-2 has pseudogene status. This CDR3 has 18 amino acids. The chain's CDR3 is CASSQAFRSPYTYYEQYV. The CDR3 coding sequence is TGTGCCAGCAGCCAAGCATTCCGGAGCCCTTATACATATTACGAGCAGTACGTC.

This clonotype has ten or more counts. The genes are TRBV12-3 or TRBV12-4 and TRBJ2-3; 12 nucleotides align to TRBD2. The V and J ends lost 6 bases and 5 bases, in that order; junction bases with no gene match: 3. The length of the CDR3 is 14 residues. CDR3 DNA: TGTGCCAGCAGGACTAGCGGGAGCGTAGATACGCAGTATTTT. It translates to CASRTSGSVDTQYF.